Below are 21 T cell receptor beta chains sequenced from a single sample in a study of graft-versus-host responses after intestinal transplantation. TCRdb's table, derived via immunoSEQ multiplex PCR, lists solely in-frame clones and lacks some. In the table there are around 37,000 clones, under 85% of which are singletons. The sample here was PBMCs, taken 1070 days after transplant. The source is a human patient who received an intestinal transplant, so some T cells may come from the graft donor.

The gene calls are TRBV10-3 and TRBJ1-4; D is perhaps TRBD1 (5 bases). CDR3 length: 19 amino acids. Germline values: CDR1 ENHRY, CDR2 SYGVKD. V was pared by 1 base and J by 0 bases, with 18 bases between. The CDR3 loop is CAISEWGLGRGATNEKLFF. DNA for the CDR3: TGTGCCATCAGTGAGTGGGGCTTAGGTCGAGGCGCAACTAATGAAAAACTGTTTTTT.

The chain uses TRBV9 and TRBJ1-6, with TRBD1 identical over 10 bases. CDR1 and CDR2 (germline): SGDLS, YYNGEE. The V and J ends lost 0 bases and 9 bases, in that order; junction bases with no gene match: 3. The CDR3 loop spans 15 amino acids. DNA for the CDR3: TGTGCCAGCAGCGTAGGGGACAGGGGCGGTTCACCCCTCCACTTT. This sequence encodes CASSVGDRGGSPLHF.

This clone was seen a few times. This chain connects TRBV9 to TRBJ2-3; D might be TRBD2 (6 bases). Looked up from germline, CDR1 is SGDLS and CDR2 is YYNGEE. Trimming stripped 2 bases from V and 6 bases from J, with 16 bases between. CDR3 length: 15 amino acids. This chain's CDR3 is CASSVEAGIGDTQYF. The DNA for the CDR3 is TGTGCCAGCAGCGTCGAGGCGGGGATTGGGGATACGCAGTATTTT.

The chain joins TRBV11-2 to TRBJ2-6; D uncertain. V was trimmed by 5 bases and J by 0 bases, leaving 11 bases between them. From germline, CDR1 is SGHAT and CDR2 FQNNGV. This CDR3 has 16 amino acids. The CDR3 DNA is TGTGCCAGCAGCCAAGAAGAAGCCTCTGGGGCCAACGTCCTGACTTTC. Its protein is CASSQEEASGANVLTF. Complete variable domain (other parts from reference TRBV11-2 and TRBJ2-6): EAGVAQSPRYKIIEKRQSVAFWCNPISGHATLYWYQQILGQGPKLLIQFQNNGVVDDSQLPKDRFSAERLKGVDSTLKIQPAKLEDSAVYLCASSQEEASGANVLTFGAGSRLTVL.

CDR3 nucleotides: TGTGCCTGGAGCGGCTCCTACGAGCAGTACTTC. As protein: CAWSGSYEQYF. The chain couples TRBV30 to TRBJ2-7; D is unclear. Per the germline V gene, CDR1 is GTSNPN and CDR2 is SVGIG (reference sequence). The V end lost 3 bases, the J end lost 0 bases, and 3 bases lay between the germline ends. This CDR3 contains 11 residues.

This clone was seen more than once but under ten times. The V gene is TRBV5-5, the J gene TRBJ2-7; possibly TRBD1 for D (5 bases). The CDR3 loop spans 13 amino acids. Germline V CDR1 and CDR2: SGHKS, YYEKEE (reference sequence). V was shortened by 0 bases and J by 1 base, with 5 bases between the two germline ends. This chain's CDR3 is CASSLDRSYEQYF. The CDR3, as DNA: TGTGCCAGCAGCTTGGACAGGTCCTACGAGCAGTACTTC.

This chain links TRBV15 with TRBJ1-2, with D maybe TRBD1 (5 bases). V dropped 0 bases and J dropped 8 bases, with 13 bases sitting between them. This CDR3 is 14 amino acids long. From germline, CDR1 is LNHNV and CDR2 YYDKDF (reference sequence). This CDR3 reads CATSRDPTGVGYTF. CDR3 in DNA: TGTGCCACCAGCAGAGATCCCACGGGGGTAGGCTACACCTTC.

This chain uses TRBV7-8 with TRBJ1-1; unclear D gene. Trimming stripped 5 bases from V and 1 base from J, with 8 bases between. Germline V CDR1 and CDR2: SGHVS, FQNEAQ. This CDR3 contains 13 residues. The CDR3 coding sequence is TGTGCCAGCAGCCCCGTAAGGAACACTGAAGCTTTCTTT. Protein sequence: CASSPVRNTEAFF.

This clone was picked up a small number of times. The gene calls are TRBV7-9 and TRBJ1-6, with a tentative D call TRBD1 (5 bases). Germline CDR1 and CDR2: SEHNR and FQNEAQ (reference sequence). The CDR3 totals 14 residues. The V and J ends lost 5 bases and 7 bases respectively, with 12 bases between them. The CDR3 DNA is TGTGCCAGCAGCCACGCTACAGGCAATTCACCCCTCCACTTT. This sequence encodes CASSHATGNSPLHF. Full variable domain (missing parts from reference TRBV7-9 and TRBJ1-6): DTGVSQNPRHKITKRGQNVTFRCDPISEHNRLYWYRQTLGQGPEFLTYFQNEAQLEKSRLLSDRFSAERPKGSFSTLEIQRTEQGDSAMYLCASSHATGNSPLHFGNGTRLTVT.

V gene TRBV28 combines with J gene TRBJ1-2; TRBD1 might be the D (5 bases). Trimming removed 7 bases from V and 4 bases from J, with 16 bases in between. Germline V lookup: CDR1 MDHEN, CDR2 SYDVKM. The CDR3 totals 14 residues. The CDR3: CASTPFVGGYGYTF. The DNA for the CDR3 is TGTGCCAGCACCCCCTTTGTGGGGGGCTATGGCTACACCTTC.

CDR3 DNA sequence: TGTGCCAGCAGTTCCAACGACAGATACTACGAGCAGTACTTC. Protein: CASSSNDRYYEQYF. The genes are TRBV11-2 and TRBJ2-7; possible D gene TRBD1, 5 bases. Germline V lookup: CDR1 SGHAT, CDR2 FQNNGV. Trimming cost V 6 bases and J 3 bases, with 15 bases left between them. The CDR3 spans 14 residues.

This clone was picked up one time. The chain links TRBV29-1 to TRBJ1-1; D is undetermined. The V and J ends lost 7 bases and 4 bases respectively, with 19 bases between them. Germline V gene data show CDR1 as SQVTM and CDR2 as ANQGSEA. CDR3 length: 14 residues. CDR3 in amino acids: CSGRRAGFGTEAFF. In DNA form, the CDR3 reads TGCAGCGGTCGACGGGCAGGTTTTGGCACTGAAGCTTTCTTT.

This clone is medium-sized (0.01 to 0.1%) in the sample. The chain carries TRBV27 and TRBJ2-7; TRBD1 is a possible D gene (5 bases). Between the trimmed V and J ends, which lost 6 bases and 2 bases, there was a span of 5 bases. The CDR3 totals 11 residues. Germline lookup yields CDR1 MNHEY and CDR2 SMNVEV (reference sequence). DNA of the CDR3: TGTGCCAGCAGGGACACCTACGAGCAGTACTTC. Translation gives CASRDTYEQYF.

The genes are TRBV18 and TRBJ2-7; D is undetermined. V lost 6 bases to trimming and J lost 2 bases, with 8 bases between them. CDR1 and CDR2 (germline): KGHSH, LQKENI. The length of the CDR3 is 12 residues. The CDR3 protein is CASSQEAYEQYF. The CDR3 DNA reads as TGTGCCAGCTCGCAGGAAGCCTACGAGCAGTACTTC.

The chain uses TRBV27 and TRBJ2-6; D is unclear. Germline-derived CDR1 and CDR2 are MNHEY and SMNVEV (reference sequence). The CDR3 runs to 13 residues. V lost 2 bases and J 2 bases, leaving 1 base between the germline ends. CDR3 sequence: CASSLAGANVLTF. The CDR3 nucleotides read TGTGCCAGCAGTTTAGCTGGGGCCAACGTCCTGACTTTC.

The V and J genes are TRBV7-2 and TRBJ2-7; 7 positions agree with TRBD2. V lost 0 bases to trimming and J lost 2 bases; unmatched junction nucleotides: 4. This CDR3 comprises 15 residues. The germline CDR1 and CDR2 sequences are SGHTA and FQGNSA. The chain's CDR3 is CASSLAWGLTYEQYF. As DNA, the CDR3 is TGTGCCAGCAGCTTAGCCTGGGGACTAACCTACGAGCAGTACTTC. The complete variable domain, with remaining parts taken from reference TRBV7-2 and TRBJ2-7, reads GAGVSQSPSNKVTEKGKDVELRCDPISGHTALYWYRQSLGQGLEFLIYFQGNSAPDKSGLPSDRFSAERTGGSVSTLTIQRTQQEDSAVYLCASSLAWGLTYEQYFGPGTRLTVT.

This sequence joins TRBV27 and TRBJ1-1, with D possibly TRBD1 on 6 matching bases. Germline V gives CDR1 MNHEY, CDR2 SMNVEV (reference sequence). This CDR3 contains 14 residues. V lost 5 bases and J 4 bases, leaving 14 bases between the germline ends. The CDR3 reads CASSPQGRSTEAFF. DNA for the CDR3: TGTGCCAGCAGTCCCCAGGGGCGCAGCACTGAAGCTTTCTTT.

The V call is TRBV28, the J call TRBJ2-3; 9 nucleotides agree with TRBD2. From germline, CDR1 is MDHEN and CDR2 SYDVKM. V trimming: 5 bases; J trimming: 0 bases; junction bases outside the gene matches: 12. There are 18 residues in the CDR3. CDR3 in amino acids: CASSPSLAGLLSTDTQYF. The CDR3 DNA reads TGTGCCAGCAGTCCGAGTCTAGCGGGACTCCTCAGCACAGATACGCAGTATTTT.

The CDR3 loop reads CASSLGQGMAEAFF. CDR3 bases: TGTGCCAGCAGCTTGGGACAGGGAATGGCTGAAGCTTTCTTT. This rearrangement joins TRBV5-6 to TRBJ1-1; 7 bases map to TRBD1. The J segment lost 6 bases and the V segment lost 0 bases, leaving 5 bases of the junction unmatched. CDR1 is SGHDT and CDR2 is YYEEEE in the germline V gene. CDR3 size: 14 residues.

This chain connects TRBV28 to TRBJ1-5; 7 bases are shared with TRBD1. This CDR3 contains 15 residues. V was clipped by 6 bases and J by 7 bases; unmatched bases: 12. Germline V gene sequence: CDR1 MDHEN, CDR2 SYDVKM. The DNA for the CDR3 is TGTGCCAGCAGCCCGTACGAACAGGGGAGGCAGCCCCAGCATTTT. Protein product: CASSPYEQGRQPQHF.

The sample holds a few counts of this clone. This chain uses TRBV28 with TRBJ2-1; D is ambiguous. Germline V lookup: CDR1 MDHEN, CDR2 SYDVKM. The CDR3 contains 16 residues. Trimming removed 2 bases at V and 0 bases at J, with 11 bases between. CDR3 protein: CASSLIGLPSYNEQFF. CDR3 DNA: TGTGCCAGCAGTTTAATCGGATTGCCCTCCTACAATGAGCAGTTCTTC. Complete variable domain (other parts from reference TRBV28 and TRBJ2-1): DVKVTQSSRYLVKRTGEKVFLECVQDMDHENMFWYRQDPGLGLRLIYFSYDVKMKEKGDIPEGYSVSREKKERFSLILESASTNQTSMYLCASSLIGLPSYNEQFFGPGTRLTVL.